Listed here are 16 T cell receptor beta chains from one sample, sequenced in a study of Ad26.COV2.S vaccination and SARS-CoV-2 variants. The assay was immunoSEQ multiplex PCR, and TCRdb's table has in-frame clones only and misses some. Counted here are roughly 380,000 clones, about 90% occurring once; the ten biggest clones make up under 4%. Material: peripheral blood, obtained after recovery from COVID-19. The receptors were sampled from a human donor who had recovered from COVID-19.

CDR3 residues: CASSESGREHEQFF. As DNA, the CDR3 is TGTGCCAGCAGTGAATCAGGGAGGGAGCATGAGCAGTTCTTC. V and J are TRBV25-1 and TRBJ2-1; 7 bases map to TRBD2. V gave up 1 base and J gave up 8 bases; unmatched junction bases: 5. The CDR3 length is 14 residues. In germline, CDR1 is MGHDK, CDR2 SYGVNS.

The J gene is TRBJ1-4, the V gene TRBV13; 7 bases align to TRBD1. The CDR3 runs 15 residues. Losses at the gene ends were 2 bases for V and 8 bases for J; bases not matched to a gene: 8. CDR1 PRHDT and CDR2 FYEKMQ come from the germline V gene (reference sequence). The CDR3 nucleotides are TGTGCCAGCAGCTTACTCCAGCAGGGGGTGGAAAAACTGTTTTTT. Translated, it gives CASSLLQQGVEKLFF.

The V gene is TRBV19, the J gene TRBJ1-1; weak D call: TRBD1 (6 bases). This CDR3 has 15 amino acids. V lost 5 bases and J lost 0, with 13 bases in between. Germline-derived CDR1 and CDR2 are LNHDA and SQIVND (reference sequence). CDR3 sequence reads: CASSRSRTVNTEAFF. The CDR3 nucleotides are TGTGCCAGTAGTCGGTCCAGGACAGTGAACACTGAAGCTTTCTTT. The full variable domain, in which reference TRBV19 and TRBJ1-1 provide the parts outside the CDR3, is DGGITQSPKYLFRKEGQNVTLSCEQNLNHDAMYWYRQDPGQGLRLIYYSQIVNDFQKGDIAEGYSVSREKKESFPLTVTSAQKNPTAFYLCASSRSRTVNTEAFFGQGTRLTVV.

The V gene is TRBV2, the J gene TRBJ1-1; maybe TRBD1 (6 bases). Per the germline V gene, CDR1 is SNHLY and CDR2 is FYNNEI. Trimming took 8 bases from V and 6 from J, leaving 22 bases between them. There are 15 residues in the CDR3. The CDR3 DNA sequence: TGTGCCAGCCCAAAGCGTGAAGGGGGACGTTCTGAAGCTTTCTTT. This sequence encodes CASPKREGGRSEAFF.

The CDR3 DNA sequence: TGTGCCAGCAGTTTAGCCGGAGCCTATGGCTACACCTTC. The encoded protein is CASSLAGAYGYTF. The J gene is TRBJ1-2, the V gene TRBV27, with D uncertain. Germline CDR1 is MNHEY and CDR2 is SMNVEV (reference sequence). The ends were cut back, 2 bases at V and 4 bases at J, with 8 bases in the middle. This CDR3 is 13 amino acids long.

The CDR3 is CASSVGTTYNEQFF. DNA of the CDR3: TGTGCCAGCAGCGTCGGGACAACCTACAATGAGCAGTTCTTC. The chain carries TRBV27 and TRBJ2-1, with D perhaps matching TRBD1 (6 bases). CDR3 length: 14 amino acids. Germline V CDR1 and CDR2: MNHEY, SMNVEV (reference sequence). The germline V and J ends were trimmed by 6 bases and 2 bases, with 11 bases remaining between them.

CDR3 loop: CASSYARTEVNYGYTF. For the CDR3, the DNA is TGTGCCAGCAGTTACGCCCGGACAGAGGTTAACTATGGCTACACCTTC. The J gene is TRBJ1-2, the V gene TRBV6-2 or TRBV6-3; a weak D match, TRBD1 (6 bases). Germline assignment: CDR1 MNHEY and CDR2 SVGEGT. V dropped 2 bases and J dropped 1 base, with 14 bases sitting between them. The CDR3 contains 16 residues.

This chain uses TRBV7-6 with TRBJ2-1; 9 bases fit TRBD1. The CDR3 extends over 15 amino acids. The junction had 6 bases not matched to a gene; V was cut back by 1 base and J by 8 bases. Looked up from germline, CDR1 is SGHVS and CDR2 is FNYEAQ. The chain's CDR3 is CASSLGTGVAYEQFF. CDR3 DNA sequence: TGTGCCAGCAGCTTAGGGACAGGGGTGGCATATGAGCAGTTCTTC.

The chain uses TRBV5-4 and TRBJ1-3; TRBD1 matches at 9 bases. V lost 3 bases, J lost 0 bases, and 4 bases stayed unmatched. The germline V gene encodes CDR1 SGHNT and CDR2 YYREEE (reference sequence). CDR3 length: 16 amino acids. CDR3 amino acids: CASSSGTGYSGNTIYF. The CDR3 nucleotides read TGTGCCAGCAGCTCCGGGACAGGGTACTCTGGAAACACCATATATTTT.

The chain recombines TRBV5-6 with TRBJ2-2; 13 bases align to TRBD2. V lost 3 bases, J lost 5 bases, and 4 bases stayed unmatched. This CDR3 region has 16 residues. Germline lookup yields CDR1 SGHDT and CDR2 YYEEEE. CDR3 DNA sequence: TGTGCCAGCAGCTCCCGGACTAGCGGGAGAACCGGGGAGCTGTTTTTT. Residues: CASSSRTSGRTGELFF.

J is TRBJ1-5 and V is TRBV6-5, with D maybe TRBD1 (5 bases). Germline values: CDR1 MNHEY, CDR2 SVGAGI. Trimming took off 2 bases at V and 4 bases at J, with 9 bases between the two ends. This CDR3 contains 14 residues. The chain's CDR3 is CASSYRGPNQPQHF. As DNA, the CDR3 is TGTGCCAGCAGTTACAGGGGACCTAATCAGCCCCAGCATTTT.

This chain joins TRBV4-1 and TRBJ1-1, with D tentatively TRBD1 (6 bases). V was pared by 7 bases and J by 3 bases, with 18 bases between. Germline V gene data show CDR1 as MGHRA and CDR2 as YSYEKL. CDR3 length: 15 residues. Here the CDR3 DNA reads TGCGCCAGCACCAGGGGAGGGGAAGGGTACACTGAAGCTTTCTTT. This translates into CASTRGGEGYTEAFF.

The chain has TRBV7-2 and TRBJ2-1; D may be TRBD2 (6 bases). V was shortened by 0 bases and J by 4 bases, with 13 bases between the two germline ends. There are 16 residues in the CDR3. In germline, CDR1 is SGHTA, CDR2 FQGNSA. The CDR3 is CASSLALPAGYNEQFF. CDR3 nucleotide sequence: TGTGCCAGCAGCTTAGCGCTCCCGGCGGGGTACAATGAGCAGTTCTTC.

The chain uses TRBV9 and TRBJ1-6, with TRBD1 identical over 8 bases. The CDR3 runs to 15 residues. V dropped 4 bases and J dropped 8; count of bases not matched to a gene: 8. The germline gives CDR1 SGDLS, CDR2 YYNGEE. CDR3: CASSSPDRGYSPLHF. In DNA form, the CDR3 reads TGTGCCAGCAGCTCCCCAGACAGGGGATATTCACCCCTCCACTTT.

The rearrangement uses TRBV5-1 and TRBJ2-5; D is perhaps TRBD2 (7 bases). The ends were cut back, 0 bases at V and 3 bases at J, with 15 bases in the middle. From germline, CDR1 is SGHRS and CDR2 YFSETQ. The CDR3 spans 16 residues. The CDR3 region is CASSLGGGPGEETQYF. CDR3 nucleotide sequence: TGCGCCAGCAGCTTGGGCGGGGGCCCGGGCGAAGAGACCCAGTACTTC.

In nucleotides, the CDR3 is TGTGCCAGCAGCCAAGCAGCGGGGGTTACCTACAATGAGCAGTTCTTC. Protein: CASSQAAGVTYNEQFF. The chain links TRBV3-1 (or the pseudogene TRBV3-2) to TRBJ2-1, with TRBD2 identical over 8 bases. CDR1 and CDR2 from the germline V gene are LGHDT and YNNKEL (reference sequence). The CDR3 length is 16 residues. J lost 2 bases, V lost 1 base, and 4 bases had no gene match.